One sample yielded the 22 T cell receptor beta chains listed below, sequenced in a study of Ad26.COV2.S vaccination and SARS-CoV-2 variants (dated by TCRdb to about 2021). The intended sense of this specimen's treatment or condition label: about 20 received Ad26.COV2.S at low or high dose, single or two shots; 5 received placebo; per-sample allocation not given. Repertoires of vaccine and placebo recipients were sequenced from samples collected on day 63 after the first injection. Libraries were prepared through the immunoSEQ multiplex PCR assay. TCRdb mirrors the immuneACCESS table, restricted to in-frame sequences. Some clones are absent from its copies; in checked studies, under half trace to an unresolved V gene, and the reason for the others is unknown. This sample holds around 450,000 clones; 75% to 90% were observed only once. Around 2.5% of the sample belongs to the ten largest clones. The sample was peripheral blood, taken in a trial of Ad26.COV2.S vaccine versus placebo. All receptors derive from a person aged 18 to 59 who received the Ad26.COV2.S COVID-19 vaccine or a placebo.

The chain has TRBV3-1 (or the pseudogene TRBV3-2) and TRBJ2-1, with unresolved D. Per germline, CDR1 LGHDT and CDR2 YNNKEL (reference sequence). The CDR3 totals 14 residues. V dropped 4 bases and J dropped 6 bases, with 13 bases sitting between them. The CDR3 DNA reads TGTGCCAGCAGCCCCAATCAAGGCCCCAATGAGCAGTTCTTC. It specifies CASSPNQGPNEQFF.

V usage is TRBV14 and J usage is TRBJ1-2; possibly TRBD1 for D (5 bases). Trimming removed 1 base from V and 8 bases from J, with 11 bases in between. Per germline, CDR1 SGHDN and CDR2 FVKESK. This CDR3 contains 13 residues. The CDR3 protein is CASSQGQGRGYTF. The CDR3 DNA sequence: TGTGCCAGCAGCCAAGGGCAGGGCAGAGGCTACACCTTC.

This chain uses TRBV29-1 with TRBJ2-3; D is possibly TRBD1 (6 bases). Looked up from germline, CDR1 is SQVTM and CDR2 is ANQGSEA. Trimming removed 3 bases from V and 3 bases from J, with 10 bases in between. This CDR3 is 13 amino acids long. The CDR3 here is CSVDARGTDTQYF. CDR3 coding DNA: TGCAGCGTTGACGCCAGGGGTACAGATACGCAGTATTTT.

This clone was seen a single time. This rearrangement joins TRBV29-1 to TRBJ2-7; the match to TRBD2 covers 8 bases. J gave up 4 bases and V 5 bases, and 7 bases lay outside the gene matches. The CDR3 totals 13 residues. Germline CDR1 SQVTM, CDR2 ANQGSEA. CDR3: CSVQVGGGYEQYF. CDR3 in DNA: TGCAGCGTTCAGGTCGGCGGGGGGTACGAGCAGTACTTC.

V usage is TRBV10-3 and J usage is TRBJ2-7; possible D gene TRBD2, 5 bases. The CDR3 runs to 13 residues. Germline V CDR1 and CDR2: ENHRY, SYGVKD. The germline V and J ends were trimmed by 5 bases and 2 bases, with 10 bases remaining between them. The DNA for the CDR3 is TGTGCCATCAGTATAGACGGGACCTACGAGCAGTACTTC. It codes for CAISIDGTYEQYF.

The V call is TRBV5-1, the J call TRBJ2-7; D is ambiguous. Germline CDR1 is SGHRS and CDR2 is YFSETQ. This CDR3 is 13 amino acids long. Trimming pared 0 bases from V and 6 bases from J, leaving 10 bases between. The CDR3 DNA sequence: TGCGCCAGCAGCTTGGTGGTTACCAGCGAGCAGTACTTC. Translation: CASSLVVTSEQYF.

The gene calls are TRBV6-4 and TRBJ1-2, with TRBD1 matching 8 bases. The CDR3 is 16 residues long. V shed 4 bases, J shed 4 bases, and the junction held 11 bases outside the gene matches. Germline CDR1 MRHNA, CDR2 SNTAGT. CDR3 sequence reads: CASSGDRTLPTYGYTF. The CDR3 DNA sequence: TGTGCCAGCAGTGGGGACAGGACCCTACCGACCTATGGCTACACCTTC.

The CDR3 reads CASSHPDTQYF. In nucleotides, the CDR3 is TGTGCCAGTAGCCACCCAGATACGCAGTATTTT. V and J are TRBV19 and TRBJ2-3, with D uncertain. Germline assignment: CDR1 LNHDA and CDR2 SQIVND (reference sequence). Trimming shortened V by 6 bases and J by 4 bases, and 5 bases separated the two germline ends. The CDR3 has 11 amino acids.

The sample holds one count of this clone. The chain has TRBV2 and TRBJ1-2; D unclear. Germline V lookup: CDR1 SNHLY, CDR2 FYNNEI. Between the trimmed V and J ends, which lost 6 bases and 1 base, there was a span of 6 bases. The CDR3 totals 12 residues. The CDR3 loop is CASSGINYGYTF. The CDR3 nucleotides are TGTGCCAGCAGCGGCATTAACTATGGCTACACCTTC.

The chain employs TRBV5-4 and TRBJ2-3; D gene uncertain. V dropped 2 bases and J dropped 0 bases, with 4 bases sitting between them. Germline V CDR1 and CDR2: SGHNT, YYREEE (reference sequence). The CDR3 loop spans 13 amino acids. The CDR3 bases are TGTGCCAGCAGCTTTTATAGCACAGATACGCAGTATTTT. Translating it yields CASSFYSTDTQYF.

This chain connects TRBV19 to TRBJ1-1; D gene uncertain. The germline V gene has CDR1 LNHDA and CDR2 SQIVND (reference sequence). Trimming cost V 4 bases and J 1 base, with 16 bases left between them. The length of the CDR3 is 16 residues. Here the CDR3 DNA reads TGTGCCAGTAGTACGTCCTCGAGGCGGGGGAACACTGAAGCTTTCTTT. Translation gives CASSTSSRRGNTEAFF.

The chain carries TRBV5-1 and TRBJ2-2; perhaps D is TRBD1 or TRBD2 (5 bases each). The CDR3 sequence is 17 residues long. V was trimmed by 3 bases and J by 0 bases, leaving 15 bases between them. Germline values: CDR1 SGHRS, CDR2 YFSETQ. The CDR3, as DNA: TGCGCCAGCAGCTCCCCCCCGGGGCGGGCGAACACCGGGGAGCTGTTTTTT. Its protein product is CASSSPPGRANTGELFF.

A few counts support this clone. V is TRBV5-3 and J is TRBJ2-5; the match to TRBD1 covers 7 bases. TRBV5-3 is an ORF, with its function uncertain. J gave up 1 base and V 4 bases, and 13 bases lay outside the gene matches. The CDR3 contains 17 residues. The CDR3 bases are TGTGCCAGAAGCCCCAGACCAGACCGACAGGGCCAAGAGACCCAGTACTTC. It codes for CARSPRPDRQGQETQYF.

V usage is TRBV18 and J usage is TRBJ1-2; 10 bases match TRBD1. J lost 8 bases, V lost 3 bases, and 6 bases had no gene match. The CDR3 is made up of 14 amino acids. Germline V gene lookup returns CDR1 KGHSH and CDR2 LQKENI. This CDR3 reads CASSPRDRGLGYTF. The CDR3 nucleotides are TGTGCCAGCTCACCTCGGGACAGGGGATTAGGCTACACCTTC. Based on the CDR3 plus reference TRBV18 and TRBJ1-2, the full variable domain is NAGVMQNPRHLVRRRGQEARLRCSPMKGHSHVYWYRQLPEEGLKFMVYLQKENIIDESGMPKERFSAEFPKEGPSILRIQQVVRGDSAAYFCASSPRDRGLGYTFGSGTRLTVV.

This sequence joins TRBV9 and TRBJ2-3, with D tentatively TRBD1 or TRBD2 (6 bases each). The CDR3 spans 14 residues. V was shortened by 6 bases and J by 0 bases, with 11 bases between the two germline ends. Germline V gene data show CDR1 as SGDLS and CDR2 as YYNGEE. The CDR3 region has the DNA TGTGCCAGCACCACGGGGGCGAGCACAGATACGCAGTATTTT. Amino acid sequence: CASTTGASTDTQYF.

V gene TRBV2 combines with J gene TRBJ2-3; 9 bases fit TRBD2. The CDR3 loop spans 16 amino acids. The germline V gene encodes CDR1 SNHLY and CDR2 FYNNEI. J gave up 5 bases and V 7 bases, and 13 bases lay outside the gene matches. CDR3 bases: TGTGCCAGCACCCCCCAACTAGCGGGTAGTGGAGATACGCAGTATTTT. The encoded protein is CASTPQLAGSGDTQYF. The full variable domain, with the rest looked up from reference TRBV2 and TRBJ2-3, is EPEVTQTPSHQVTQMGQEVILRCVPISNHLYFYWYRQILGQKVEFLVSFYNNEISEKSEIFDDQFSVERPDGSNFTLKIRSTKLEDSAMYFCASTPQLAGSGDTQYFGPGTRLTVL.

This sequence joins TRBV7-6 and TRBJ2-7; either TRBD1 or TRBD2 may fit D (5 bases each). Germline lookup yields CDR1 SGHVS and CDR2 FNYEAQ. V lost 4 bases and J lost 7, with 14 bases in between. The CDR3 length is 13 residues. Here the CDR3 reads CASSSGPFLEQYV. For the CDR3, the DNA is TGTGCCAGCAGCTCGGGACCGTTCTTGGAGCAGTACGTC.

The chain couples TRBV18 to TRBJ1-4, with 10 bases lining up with TRBD1. This CDR3 contains 15 residues. Germline lookup yields CDR1 KGHSH and CDR2 LQKENI. The ends lost 1 base at V and 8 bases at J; junction bases unmatched: 4. CDR3 DNA: TGTGCCAGCTCACCACGCCGGACAGGGGGAGAAAAACTGTTTTTT. Its translation: CASSPRRTGGEKLFF.

The chain links TRBV2 to TRBJ1-5, with no clear D. From germline, CDR1 is SNHLY and CDR2 FYNNEI. V was clipped by 6 bases and J by 0 bases, with 15 bases between them. This CDR3 spans 16 amino acids. In nucleotides, the CDR3 is TGTGCCAGCAGCCGAGATGGGGTTAATAGCAATCAGCCCCAGCATTTT. Amino acids: CASSRDGVNSNQPQHF.

In the case of this clone: Other nucleotide sequences in the sample specify the same CDR3. The genes are TRBV11-2 and TRBJ2-3; D is tentatively TRBD1 or TRBD2 (5 bases each). Germline V gene lookup returns CDR1 SGHAT and CDR2 FQNNGV. The length of the CDR3 is 13 residues. V lost 3 bases, J lost 1 base, and 5 bases lay in between. This CDR3 reads CASSLGGTDTQYF. The CDR3 DNA reads as TGTGCCAGCAGCTTGGGGGGCACAGATACGCAGTATTTT.

V is TRBV7-9 and J is TRBJ1-2, with D possibly matching TRBD1 (6 bases). Per germline, CDR1 SEHNR and CDR2 FQNEAQ (reference sequence). The CDR3 has 14 amino acids. V lost 3 bases to trimming and J lost 4 bases, with 12 bases between them. The CDR3 loop reads CASSFEDSFYGYTF. In DNA, the CDR3 is TGTGCCAGCAGCTTCGAGGACAGCTTCTATGGCTACACCTTC.

The rearrangement links TRBV18 to TRBJ2-2; D unresolved. The CDR3 consists of 11 residues. The V gene lost 8 bases and the J gene lost 7 bases, with 8 bases spanning the gap. Germline V gene sequence: CDR1 KGHSH, CDR2 LQKENI. CDR3 in DNA: TGTGCCAGCCAAGGCGGCGGGGAGCTGTTTTTT. Its translation: CASQGGGELFF.